This T cell receptor (beta chain) was sequenced during a study of T-cell memory formation after mild COVID-19 (dated by TCRdb to the early 2020s). With regard to the full study: TCR sequence clusters from the two donors were largely donor specific. T-cell clones expanding and contracting after mild COVID-19 in a couple of donors were tracked by longitudinal TCRalpha and TCRbeta repertoire sequencing. The cohort was made up of two young adult volunteers, one female and one male, who were previously healthy.

There are 15 amino acids in the CDR3, from cysteine to phenylalanine inclusive. Left in the record is the CDR3 DNA by itself, 45 bases read in frame from the first base. Per the germline V gene, SNHLY is the CDR1 and FYNNEI is the CDR2. The germline ends are 15 bases apart after V is trimmed by 4 bases and J by 2 bases. Sequenced on an Illumina NovaSeq 6000. TCRalpha and TCRbeta cDNA libraries were constructed by 5'RACE with constant-segment primers, with sample barcodes and unique molecular identifiers being introduced. RNA was extracted from every sample with Trizol reagent. Library amplification was performed in two PCR steps, and a second sample barcode and Illumina TruSeq adapters were introduced in the second step. Libraries were sequenced on an Illumina NovaSeq with 2 x 150 bp paired-end reads. The paper's processing steps were these. Reads were demultiplexed and collapsed into UMI-guided consensus sequences with migec v1.2.7. With mixcr v2.1.11, UMI consensuses were aligned to TRA and TRB V and J templates and assembled into clonotypes. A clonotype was counted as expanded or contracted only if both edgeR and NoisET called the change significant, with noise models trained on biological replicates. For edgeR calls, a false discovery rate-adjusted p below 0.01 and a log2 fold-change threshold of 1 were applied. As an exploratory analysis of dynamics, PCA with hierarchical clustering was applied to max-normalized trajectories of the 1000 most abundant clonotypes. The CD4 or CD8 phenotype of responding clones was assigned using the separately sequenced CD4+ and CD8+ repertoires. TCRdb trimmed the raw reads at Q25, called clones with MiXCR and kept productive beta chains. One record per CDR3 amino acid sequence lists the most common genes and DNA. These V and J calls originate from TCRdb's pipeline instead of the authors' own analysis. In this sample the table shows about 84,000 distinct CDR3 sequences, more than 11% of which occur a single time. Clones ranked in the top ten supply around 31% of the sample.

This clonotype was counted between two and nine times. No cognate antigen has been identified for it. No much larger clone is present one base from it, and per-base qualities are unavailable. PBMCs were isolated by Ficoll-Paque density gradient centrifugation. Study-wide findings and limitations: Some responding clones were found in pre-infection memory, which suggests that pre-existing cross-reactive memory T cells took part in the SARS-CoV-2 response. Contracting CD4+ clones were located mainly in the CM and EM memory subsets, whereas CD8+ clones were found to be enriched in EMRA. Whether the second-wave clones peaking on day 37 were SARS-CoV-2 specific was not confirmed. Clones contracting from day 15 to 85 had balanced CD4/CD8 phenotypes, while a second wave expanding from day 15 to 37 was biased towards CD4+. The study covered only a couple of mild cases, and larger cohorts including severe cases with pre-infection samples were considered necessary.

The sequence is built from TRBV2 and TRBJ2-7; too little of a D gene remains to name it. Sequenced material: PBMCs or a T cell subset sorted from them (not recorded which). The TCR comes from an adult woman who had mild COVID-19 (a few samples of this study predate the infection). The sample titles of this study are shuffled in the database, so cell type and time point are left out; the donor was told from shared clones. Read as DNA, the sequence is TGTGCCAGCAGTGCGCAGTCAGCATTAACCTACGAGCAGTACTTC. The translation is CASSAQSALTYEQYF.